The clone carrying this T cell receptor (beta chain) has only one observation. The antigen is not known. This sample was taken from a study of OX40 agonist ivuxolimab in advanced cancers. Regarding the study as a whole: Compared with CD4+, CD8+ T cells on average had more expanded clones. Nonresponders, in some cases, also had low normalized T-cell clonal expansion.

Germline V gives CDR1 LNHNV, CDR2 YYDKDF (reference sequence). This CDR3 comprises 16 residues. Trimming took 2 bases from V and 3 from J, leaving 16 bases between them. Sequenced by immunoSEQ multiplex PCR; TCRdb stores in-frame clones only, minus some. The table shows around 18,000 clones, with roughly 84% occurring only once. Sequences were derived from CD4+ or CD8+ T cells sorted from blood, sampled in a trial of the OX40 agonist ivuxolimab. The chain joins TRBV15 to TRBJ1-2, with D tentatively TRBD1 (5 bases). The sequence was obtained from an adult with an advanced solid tumor such as melanoma, head and neck, liver or kidney cancer. CDR3 in DNA: TGTGCCACCAGCAGACCTCAGACTCAGGGAGACTATGGCTACACCTTC. This encodes CATSRPQTQGDYGYTF.